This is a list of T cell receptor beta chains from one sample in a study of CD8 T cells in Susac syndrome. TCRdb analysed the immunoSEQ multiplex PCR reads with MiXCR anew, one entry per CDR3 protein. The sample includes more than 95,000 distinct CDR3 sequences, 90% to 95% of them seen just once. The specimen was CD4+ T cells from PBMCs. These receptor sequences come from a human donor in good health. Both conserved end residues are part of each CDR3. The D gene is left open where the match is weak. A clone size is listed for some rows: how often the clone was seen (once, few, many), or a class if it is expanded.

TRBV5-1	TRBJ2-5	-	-	CASRNQETQYF	TGCGCCAGCAGGAACCAAGAGACCCAGTACTTC
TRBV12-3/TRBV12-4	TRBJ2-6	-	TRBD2	CASSRGLAVPGANVLTF	TGTGCCAGCAGTAGGGGACTAGCGGTACCTGGGGCCAACGTCCTGACTTTC
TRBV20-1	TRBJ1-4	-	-	CSARSHGGANEKLFF	TGCAGTGCTAGAAGTCATGGGGGAGCTAATGAAAAACTGTTTTTT
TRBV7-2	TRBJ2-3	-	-	CASNAQGLSTDTQYF	TGTGCCAGCAACGCACAGGGTCTTAGCACAGATACGCAGTATTTT
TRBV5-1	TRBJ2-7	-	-	CASSLEDSGLYEQYF	TGCGCCAGCAGCTTGGAAGATAGTGGCCTCTACGAGCAGTACTTC
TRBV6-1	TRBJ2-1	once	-	CASSPGATSYNEQFF	TGTGCCAGCAGTCCAGGGGCGACCTCCTACAATGAGCAGTTCTTC
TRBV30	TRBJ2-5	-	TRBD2	CATQLAGLFQETQYF	TGTGCCACACAACTAGCGGGGTTATTTCAAGAGACCCAGTACTTC
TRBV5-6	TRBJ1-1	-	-	CASLRRGAEAFF	TGTGCCAGCCTAAGGCGGGGCGCTGAAGCTTTCTTT
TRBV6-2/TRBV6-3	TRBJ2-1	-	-	CASRSDVSSYNEQFF	TGTGCCAGTAGGTCGGATGTTAGCTCCTACAATGAGCAGTTCTTC
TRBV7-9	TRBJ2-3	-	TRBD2	CASSLLGLAGNSDTQYF	TGTGCCAGCAGCCTCCTAGGACTAGCGGGAAACTCAGATACGCAGTATTTT
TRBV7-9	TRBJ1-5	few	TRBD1	CASSFRDRDQPQHF	TGTGCCAGCAGCTTCCGGGACAGAGATCAGCCCCAGCATTTT
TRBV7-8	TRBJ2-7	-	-	CASSPSSQGYEQYF	TGTGCCAGCAGCCCGTCAAGTCAAGGGTACGAGCAGTACTTC
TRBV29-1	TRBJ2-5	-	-	CSVETARQETQYF	TGCAGCGTTGAAACGGCGCGGCAAGAGACCCAGTACTTC
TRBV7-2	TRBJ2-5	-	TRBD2	CASRFGLAGEETQYF	TGTGCCAGCAGGTTCGGACTAGCGGGAGAAGAGACCCAGTACTTC
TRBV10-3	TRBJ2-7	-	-	CAISDGPRGEQYF	TGTGCCATCAGTGATGGCCCTAGGGGCGAGCAGTACTTC
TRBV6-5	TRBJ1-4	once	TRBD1	CASRLRDRVGEKLFF	TGTGCCAGCAGACTCCGGGACAGGGTGGGCGAAAAACTGTTTTTT
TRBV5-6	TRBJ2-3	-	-	CASSLALAPSTDTQYF	TGTGCCAGCAGCCTGGCCCTAGCGCCTAGCACAGATACGCAGTATTTT
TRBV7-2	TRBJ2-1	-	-	CASSLVVSSYNEQFF	TGTGCCAGCAGCTTAGTTGTGTCCTCCTACAATGAGCAGTTCTTC
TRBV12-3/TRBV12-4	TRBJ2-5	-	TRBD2	CASSVNSGRATETQYF	TGTGCCAGCAGTGTAAACAGCGGGAGGGCCACCGAGACCCAGTACTTC
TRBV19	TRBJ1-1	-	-	CASSITTAEAFF	TGTGCCAGTAGTATAACGACAGCTGAAGCTTTCTTT
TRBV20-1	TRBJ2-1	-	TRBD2	CSAPPGTSGTREQFF	TGCAGTGCTCCCCCCGGGACTAGCGGAACGAGGGAGCAGTTCTTC
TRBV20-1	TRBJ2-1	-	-	CSARSGLAANEQFF	TGCAGTGCTAGATCGGGGTTAGCGGCCAATGAGCAGTTCTTC
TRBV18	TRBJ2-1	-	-	CASSPKQGSGEQFF	TGTGCCAGCTCACCCAAGCAGGGATCGGGTGAGCAGTTCTTC
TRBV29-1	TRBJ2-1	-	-	CSACPGGDEQFF	TGCAGCGCCTGCCCGGGCGGGGATGAGCAGTTCTTC
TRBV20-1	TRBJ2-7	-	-	CSGGSATGYEQYF	TGCAGTGGTGGGTCAGCGACTGGCTACGAGCAGTACTTC
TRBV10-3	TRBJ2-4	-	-	CAISESGGLKENIQYF	TGTGCCATCAGTGAGTCGGGGGGATTAAAAGAAAACATTCAGTACTTC
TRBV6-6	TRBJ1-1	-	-	CASSSPSGINTEAFF	TGTGCCAGCAGTTCGCCCTCAGGGATAAACACTGAAGCTTTCTTT
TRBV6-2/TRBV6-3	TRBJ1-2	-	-	CASTPRTPSNYGYTF	TGTGCCAGCACCCCAAGGACACCATCTAACTATGGCTACACCTTC
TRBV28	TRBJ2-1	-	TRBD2	CASSHRTGTSGSNEQFF	TGTGCCAGCAGTCATCGTACCGGGACTAGCGGGAGCAATGAGCAGTTCTTC
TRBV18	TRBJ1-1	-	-	CASSPRRINTEAFF	TGTGCCAGCTCACCACGAAGGATCAACACTGAAGCTTTCTTT
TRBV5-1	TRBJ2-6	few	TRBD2	CASGLASGANVLTF	TGCGCCAGCGGACTAGCCTCTGGGGCCAACGTCCTGACTTTC
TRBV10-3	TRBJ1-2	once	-	CASSETLPDNYGYTF	TGTGCCTCGTCCGAAACCCTCCCCGATAACTATGGCTACACCTTC
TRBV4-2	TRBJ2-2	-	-	CASSQGAPGATGELFF	TGTGCCAGCAGCCAAGGAGCCCCGGGCGCGACCGGGGAGCTGTTTTTT
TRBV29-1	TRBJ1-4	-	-	CSACEGNEKLFF	TGCAGCGCCTGCGAGGGGAATGAAAAACTGTTTTTT
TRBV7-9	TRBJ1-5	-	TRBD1	CASSLGQVSQPQHF	TGTGCCAGCAGCCTAGGACAGGTCTCCCAGCCCCAGCATTTT
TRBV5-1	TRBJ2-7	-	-	CASSAGTLRGSYEQYF	TGCGCCAGCAGCGCGGGGACTCTCCGAGGGTCCTACGAGCAGTACTTC
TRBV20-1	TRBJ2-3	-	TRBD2	CSAPTSGSPTDTQYF	TGCAGTGCTCCGACTAGCGGGAGCCCCACAGATACGCAGTATTTT
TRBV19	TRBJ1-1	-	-	CASSIPGFGSTEAFF	TGTGCCAGTAGTATCCCTGGGTTCGGGAGCACTGAAGCTTTCTTT
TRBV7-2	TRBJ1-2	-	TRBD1	CASSFTGQGVYGYTF	TGTGCCAGCAGCTTTACGGGACAGGGGGTCTATGGCTACACCTTC
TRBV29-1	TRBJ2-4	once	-	CSVEMGSANIQYF	TGCAGCGTTGAGATGGGGAGCGCAAACATTCAGTACTTC
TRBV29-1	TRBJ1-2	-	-	CSVDLTGSPRANYGYTF	TGCAGCGTTGACCTAACAGGGTCCCCCCGAGCTAACTATGGCTACACCTTC
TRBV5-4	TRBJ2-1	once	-	CASSQTGLVDNEQFF	TGTGCCAGCAGCCAGACAGGCCTTGTAGACAATGAGCAGTTCTTC
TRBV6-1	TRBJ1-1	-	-	CASSEGPGTGTEAFF	TGTGCCAGCAGTGAAGGTCCCGGGACGGGCACTGAAGCTTTCTTT
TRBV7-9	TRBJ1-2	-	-	CASSFSGGPGYTF	TGTGCCAGCAGCTTTTCTGGGGGCCCGGGCTACACCTTC
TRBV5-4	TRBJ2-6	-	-	CASSPKDPLANVLTF	TGTGCCAGCAGCCCCAAGGACCCACTGGCCAACGTCCTGACTTTC
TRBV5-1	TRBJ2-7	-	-	CASSLDPASDEQYF	TGCGCCAGCAGCTTGGACCCAGCATCCGACGAGCAGTACTTC
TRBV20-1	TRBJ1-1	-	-	CSARGETEAFF	TGCAGTGCTCGGGGGGAAACTGAAGCTTTCTTT
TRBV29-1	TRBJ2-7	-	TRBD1	CSVGDSASYEQYF	TGCAGCGTTGGGGACAGTGCATCCTACGAGCAGTACTTC
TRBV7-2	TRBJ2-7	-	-	CASSSGTQYEQYF	TGTGCCAGCAGTTCCGGGACTCAATACGAGCAGTACTTC
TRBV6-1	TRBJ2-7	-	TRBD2	CASSLLGLAGSPYEQYF	TGTGCCAGCAGCCTACTTGGACTAGCGGGTTCCCCCTACGAGCAGTACTTC
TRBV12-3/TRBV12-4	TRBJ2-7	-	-	CASSLLRNRCHEQYF	TGTGCCAGCAGTTTACTTAGGAACAGGTGTCACGAGCAGTACTTC
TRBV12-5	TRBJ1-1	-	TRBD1	CASGPRQGVNSTEAFF	TGTGCTAGTGGCCCAAGACAGGGAGTTAATAGCACTGAAGCTTTCTTT
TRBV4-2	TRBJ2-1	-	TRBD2	CASSQDPSGAYNEQFF	TGTGCCAGCAGCCAAGACCCTAGCGGCGCCTACAATGAGCAGTTCTTC
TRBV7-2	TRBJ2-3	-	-	CASSYSQGGTQYF	TGTGCCAGCAGCTACTCTCAGGGAGGTACGCAGTATTTT
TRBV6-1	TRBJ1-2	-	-	CASGLGLYGYTF	TGTGCCAGCGGACTGGGACTCTATGGCTACACCTTC
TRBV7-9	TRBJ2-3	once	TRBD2	CASSFVAGTTDTQYF	TGTGCCAGCAGCTTCGTAGCGGGGACCACAGATACGCAGTATTTT
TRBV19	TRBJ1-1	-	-	CASSLRGGDTEAFF	TGTGCCAGTAGTCTCAGGGGAGGGGACACTGAAGCTTTCTTT
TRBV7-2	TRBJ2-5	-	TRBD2	CASSSWASGEETQYF	TGTGCCAGCAGCTCCTGGGCTAGCGGGGAAGAGACCCAGTACTTC
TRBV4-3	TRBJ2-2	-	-	CASSQGGPGFSGELFF	TGCGCCAGCAGCCAAGGAGGACCAGGGTTCTCCGGGGAGCTGTTTTTT
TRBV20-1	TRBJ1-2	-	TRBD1	CSARGTGGNYGYTF	TGCAGTGCTAGAGGGACAGGGGGCAACTATGGCTACACCTTC